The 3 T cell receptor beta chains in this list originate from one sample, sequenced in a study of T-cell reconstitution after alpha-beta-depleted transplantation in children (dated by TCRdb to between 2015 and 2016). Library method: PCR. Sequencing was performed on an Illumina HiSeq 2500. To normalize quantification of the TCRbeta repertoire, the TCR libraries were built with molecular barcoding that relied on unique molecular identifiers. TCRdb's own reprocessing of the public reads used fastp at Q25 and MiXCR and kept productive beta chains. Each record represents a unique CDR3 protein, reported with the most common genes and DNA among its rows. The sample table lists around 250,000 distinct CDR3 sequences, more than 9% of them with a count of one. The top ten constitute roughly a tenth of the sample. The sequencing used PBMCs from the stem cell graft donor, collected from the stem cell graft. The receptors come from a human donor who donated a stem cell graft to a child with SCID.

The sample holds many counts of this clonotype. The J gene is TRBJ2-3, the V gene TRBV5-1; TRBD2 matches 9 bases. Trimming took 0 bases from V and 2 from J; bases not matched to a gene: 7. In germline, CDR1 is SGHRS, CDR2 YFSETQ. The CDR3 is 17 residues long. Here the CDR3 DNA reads TGCGCCAGCAGCTTGGAAATAGCGGGGGCCGTCACAGATACGCAGTATTTT. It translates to CASSLEIAGAVTDTQYF.

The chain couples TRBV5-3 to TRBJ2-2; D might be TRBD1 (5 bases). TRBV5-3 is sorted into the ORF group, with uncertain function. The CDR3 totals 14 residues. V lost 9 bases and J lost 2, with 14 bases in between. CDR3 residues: CAMRHRINTGELFF. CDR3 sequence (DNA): TGTGCCATGCGACACAGGATCAACACCGGGGAGCTGTTTTTT.

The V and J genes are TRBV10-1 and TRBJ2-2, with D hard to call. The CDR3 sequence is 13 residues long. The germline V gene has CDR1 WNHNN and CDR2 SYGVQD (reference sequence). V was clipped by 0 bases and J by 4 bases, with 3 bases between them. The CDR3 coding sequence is TGCGCCAGCAGTGAGTCAGGCACCGGGGAGCTGTTTTTT. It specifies CASSESGTGELFF.